This TCR beta chain was documented in a study of T cell responses to AZD1222 COVID-19 vaccine. Notes on the study in general: Clonal diversity may have been underestimated in mostly white British donors.

Worth noting for this clone: Antigen unknown.

From germline, CDR1 is KGHSH and CDR2 LQKENI. The ends lost 6 bases at V and 5 bases at J; junction bases unmatched: 5. This CDR3 comprises 14 residues. Pooling was applied to second doses at about 4 or about 12 weeks. The repertoire was sequenced with immunoSEQ multiplex PCR; TCRdb's copy has only in-frame clones and lacks some. The repertoire holds about 160,000 clones, with roughly 92% as singletons. This material consisted of peripheral blood, taken 28 days after the second AZD1222 dose. The receptor was derived from an adult who received the AZD1222 COVID-19 vaccine. The V gene is TRBV18, the J gene TRBJ2-7, with 12 positions matching TRBD1. DNA of the CDR3: TGTGCCAGCTCGCTAGGGACAGGGGGCGACGAGCAGTACTTC. Translated: CASSLGTGGDEQYF.